A selection of T cell receptor beta chains follows, all from one sample in a study of identical twins. TCRdb recomputed calls from the 5' RACE reads with MiXCR, one row per CDR3 protein. The sample contains 200,000 to 250,000 distinct CDR3 sequences, around 6.5% of which appear only once. The same specimen was also included in a second study, on T cells expressing NK-cell markers.

Specimen: CD8+ T cells sorted from blood. The receptors stem from a woman aged 18 to 35 in good health. CDR3s include the opening cysteine and the closing phenylalanine or tryptophan. Not every row has a clone size; where given, it reads once, few, many or a size class.

J gene,clone size,V gene,CDR3 protein
TRBJ2-7,few,TRBV10-2,CASSESLAGYEQYF
TRBJ2-1,many,TRBV7-2,CASSLAQVVSRASYNEQFF
TRBJ2-1,few,TRBV5-1,CASSLEGPSWNEQFF
TRBJ1-5,-,TRBV25-1,CASSDRDRGQPQHF
TRBJ2-7,few,TRBV18,CASSPSGQGPYEQYF
TRBJ1-3,many,TRBV12-3/TRBV12-4,CATREDRPNSGNTIYF
TRBJ2-1,few,TRBV7-6,CASSLIVSGSYNEQFF
TRBJ2-1,few,TRBV7-3,CASSEDSYNEQFF
TRBJ2-7,many,TRBV7-8,CASSLQRGGRREQYF
TRBJ2-7,-,TRBV27,CASSLRAGGSYEQYF
TRBJ2-7,many,TRBV5-6,CASSLMYEQYF
TRBJ2-7,-,TRBV5-6,CATQSGSGYEQYF
TRBJ1-1,many,TRBV7-9,CASSLDVPTEAFF
TRBJ2-5,many,TRBV9,CASSDASGGPQETQYF
TRBJ2-1,once,TRBV3-1,CACSQQVAGGHGSEQFF
TRBJ2-7,many,TRBV12-5,CASGLTAGSGARVYEQYF
TRBJ1-5,-,TRBV6-2/TRBV6-3,CASKLGQGDSNQPQHF
TRBJ1-2,-,TRBV11-2,CASSFGPVGYTF
TRBJ1-1,few,TRBV20-1,CSAIVPFSGVPDTEAFF
TRBJ2-7,many,TRBV7-8,CASSPRGTSYEQYF
TRBJ1-1,-,TRBV5-5,CAIPLIIRTEAFF
TRBJ1-1,-,TRBV10-3,CAISDLPTEAFF
TRBJ2-7,many,TRBV15,CATSRDLGGSYEQYF
TRBJ2-1,few,TRBV11-2,CAYLPAGGYEQFF
TRBJ2-7,many,TRBV4-1,CASSQIGSGYEQYF
TRBJ2-7,-,TRBV12-3/TRBV12-4,CAITGQGRPEQYF
TRBJ1-2,many,TRBV29-1,CSVLDPRPGTYEYGYTF